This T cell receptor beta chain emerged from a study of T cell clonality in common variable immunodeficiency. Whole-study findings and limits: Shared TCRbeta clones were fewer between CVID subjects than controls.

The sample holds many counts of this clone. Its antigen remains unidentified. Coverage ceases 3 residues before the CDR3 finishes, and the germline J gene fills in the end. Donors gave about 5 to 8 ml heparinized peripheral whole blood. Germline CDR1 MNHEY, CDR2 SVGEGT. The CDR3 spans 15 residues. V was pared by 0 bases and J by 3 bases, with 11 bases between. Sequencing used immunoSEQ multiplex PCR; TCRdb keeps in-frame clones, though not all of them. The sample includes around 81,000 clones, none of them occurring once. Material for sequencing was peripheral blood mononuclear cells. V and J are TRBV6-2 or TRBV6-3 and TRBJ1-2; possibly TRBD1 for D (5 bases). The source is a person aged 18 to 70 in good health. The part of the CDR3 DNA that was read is TGTGCCAGCAGTTACTCCGATTCGGGGGACTATGGC. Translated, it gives CASSYSDSGDYG. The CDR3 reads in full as CASSYSDSGDYGYTF.